The 29 T cell receptor beta chains given below trace back to one sample, sequenced in a study of T cell changes during pregnancy in multiple sclerosis. Here immunoSEQ multiplex PCR was the method, and the copy in TCRdb shows in-frame clones only, minus some. In the table there are 35,000 to 40,000 clones, about 94% of which are singletons. Sequences were derived from CD4+ T cells from peripheral blood mononuclear cells, sampled in the second trimester of pregnancy. These receptors came from a female donor with multiple sclerosis, enrolled in a pregnancy study.

The chain uses TRBV4-2 and TRBJ1-1; 11 nucleotides line up with TRBD1. This CDR3 is 18 amino acids long. Germline loops: CDR1 LGHNA, CDR2 YNFKEQ. The V gene end was trimmed by 0 bases and the J gene end by 5 bases; junction bases not matched to a gene: 11. In DNA, the CDR3 is TGTGCCAGCAGCCAAGACTTCGGAGCGGACAGGGGGCGAACTGAAGCTTTCTTT. It is translated as CASSQDFGADRGRTEAFF.

J is TRBJ1-5 and V is TRBV19; no clear D. This CDR3 contains 14 residues. V was trimmed by 7 bases and J by 4 bases, leaving 14 bases between them. The germline V gene encodes CDR1 LNHDA and CDR2 SQIVND (reference sequence). In nucleotides, the CDR3 is TGTGCCAGTAAAATCCGGGTAGGAAATCAGCCCCAGCATTTT. Its protein product is CASKIRVGNQPQHF.

This chain links TRBV28 with TRBJ1-3; tentatively, D is TRBD1 (6 bases). Trimming took off 4 bases at V and 2 bases at J, with 12 bases between the two ends. This CDR3 region has 15 residues. The V gene's germline CDR1 is MDHEN and CDR2 SYDVKM. This chain's CDR3 is CASSYTGRAGNTIYF. The CDR3 nucleotides read TGTGCCAGCAGTTACACAGGGAGGGCTGGAAACACCATATATTTT.

This chain connects TRBV5-1 to TRBJ1-4; possible D gene TRBD1, 5 bases. Trimming removed 5 bases at V and 4 bases at J, with 15 bases between. Germline loops: CDR1 SGHRS, CDR2 YFSETQ. The length of the CDR3 is 15 residues. DNA for the CDR3: TGCGCCAGCAGTTCAACCGGGACTGATAATGAAAAACTGTTTTTT. Protein sequence: CASSSTGTDNEKLFF.

This chain links TRBV11-2 with TRBJ1-1; D is perhaps TRBD1 (5 bases). V shed 4 bases and J shed 0 bases, with 18 bases lying between them. CDR1 is SGHAT, CDR2 FQNNGV, per germline. The CDR3 consists of 17 residues. The CDR3 reads CASSWRGRRGMNTEAFF. CDR3 sequence (DNA): TGTGCCAGCAGCTGGCGGGGACGGAGGGGCATGAACACTGAAGCTTTCTTT. The whole variable domain, remainder taken from reference TRBV11-2 and TRBJ1-1, is EAGVAQSPRYKIIEKRQSVAFWCNPISGHATLYWYQQILGQGPKLLIQFQNNGVVDDSQLPKDRFSAERLKGVDSTLKIQPAKLEDSAVYLCASSWRGRRGMNTEAFFGQGTRLTVV.

The chain carries TRBV25-1 and TRBJ2-4; 9 bases line up with TRBD2. The CDR3 is made up of 15 amino acids. The ends lost 3 bases at V and 10 bases at J; junction bases unmatched: 10. The germline CDR1 and CDR2 sequences are MGHDK and SYGVNS. CDR3 sequence reads: CASSESGLAREIQYF. The CDR3 bases are TGTGCCAGCAGTGAGAGTGGACTAGCGAGAGAGATTCAGTACTTC.

The chain joins TRBV20-1 to TRBJ2-3, with D perhaps matching TRBD2 (5 bases). Germline CDR1 and CDR2: DFQATT and SNEGSKA (reference sequence). The CDR3 has 11 amino acids. The V end was cut by 8 bases, the J end by 2 bases, with 8 bases between. The chain's CDR3 is CSLGVTDTQYF. The CDR3 nucleotides read TGCAGTCTCGGGGTCACAGATACGCAGTATTTT.

The CDR3 coding sequence is TGCAGCGTGATCGACAGGGATTGGGGCACAGATACGCAGTATTTT. It specifies CSVIDRDWGTDTQYF. The genes are TRBV29-1 and TRBJ2-3, with 7 bases matching TRBD1. This CDR3 is built from 15 residues. V trimming: 6 bases; J trimming: 1 base; junction bases outside the gene matches: 10. Germline V gives CDR1 SQVTM, CDR2 ANQGSEA.

The genes are TRBV7-8 and TRBJ2-7; a weak D match, TRBD2 (5 bases). Germline V gene lookup returns CDR1 SGHVS and CDR2 FQNEAQ. The CDR3 spans 13 residues. Trimming removed 5 bases at V and 6 bases at J, with 14 bases between. Here the CDR3 reads CASSREREREQYF. The CDR3 DNA reads as TGTGCCAGCAGCCGAGAGAGGGAGCGCGAGCAGTACTTC. Looking up the rest from reference TRBV7-8 and TRBJ2-7 gives the full variable domain: GAGVSQSPRYKVAKRGQDVALRCDPISGHVSLFWYQQALGQGPEFLTYFQNEAQLDKSGLPSDRFFAERPEGSVSTLKIQRTQQEDSAVYLCASSREREREQYFGPGTRLTVT.

The chain employs TRBV18 and TRBJ2-7, with TRBD1 as a possible D gene (6 bases). Looked up from germline, CDR1 is KGHSH and CDR2 is LQKENI. This CDR3 is 14 amino acids long. V was cut by 5 bases and J by 2 bases, with 13 bases left in between. Written as DNA, the CDR3 is TGTGCCAGCTCATGGACAGCGAAGACCTACGAGCAGTACTTC. Translation gives CASSWTAKTYEQYF.

This chain uses TRBV28 with TRBJ2-2; D gene unclear. Trimming left V 6 bases short and J 2 bases short, with 4 bases between. The germline CDR1 and CDR2 sequences are MDHEN and SYDVKM. This CDR3 has 12 amino acids. CDR3 nucleotide sequence: TGTGCCAGCAGCCGTAACACCGGGGAGCTGTTTTTT. Protein: CASSRNTGELFF.

This chain links TRBV7-3 with TRBJ1-2; D remains unclear. V lost 1 base to trimming and J lost 4 bases, with 7 bases between them. Per the germline V gene, CDR1 is SGHTA and CDR2 is FQGTGA. The CDR3 sequence is 13 residues long. CDR3 sequence: CASSLRGGYGYTF. Here the CDR3 DNA reads TGTGCCAGCAGCTTAAGGGGAGGCTATGGCTACACCTTC.

This rearrangement joins TRBV29-1 to TRBJ1-4; no clear D gene. The germline gives CDR1 SQVTM, CDR2 ANQGSEA. V was pared by 7 bases and J by 8 bases, with 14 bases between. The CDR3 contains 12 residues. The CDR3 DNA reads as TGCAGCGGGAGGGCCCCTGGCGAAAAACTGTTTTTT. It is translated as CSGRAPGEKLFF.

The chain recombines TRBV7-8 with TRBJ2-7; D uncertain. CDR3 size: 14 residues. The V end was cut by 1 base, the J end by 2 bases, with 9 bases between. Germline V gene data show CDR1 as SGHVS and CDR2 as FQNEAQ. As DNA, the CDR3 is TGTGCCAGCAGCTTAGAACACCCAACCTACGAGCAGTACTTC. Translating it yields CASSLEHPTYEQYF.

A single count supports this clone. V usage is TRBV10-3 and J usage is TRBJ1-2, with a weak D call TRBD1 (6 bases). The CDR3 spans 14 residues. Germline lookup yields CDR1 ENHRY and CDR2 SYGVKD. The V and J ends lost 11 bases and 1 base respectively, with 17 bases between them. CDR3 sequence: CAGKGDPNNYGYTF. CDR3 nucleotides: TGTGCCGGAAAGGGGGACCCAAATAACTATGGCTACACCTTC.

The V and J genes are TRBV29-1 and TRBJ1-4; TRBD1 matches 10 bases. The CDR3 is made up of 14 amino acids. Trimming cost V 6 bases and J 8 bases; bases outside gene matches: 9. Germline loops: CDR1 SQVTM, CDR2 ANQGSEA. CDR3 amino acids: CSVRRQGAGEKLFF. In nucleotides, the CDR3 is TGCAGCGTCCGGAGACAGGGGGCAGGGGAAAAACTGTTTTTT.

The chain recombines TRBV7-8 with TRBJ1-5; 7 bases map to TRBD1. The CDR3 runs 15 residues. The V gene end was trimmed by 3 bases and the J gene end by 3 bases; junction bases not matched to a gene: 5. The germline V gene encodes CDR1 SGHVS and CDR2 FQNEAQ. In nucleotides, the CDR3 is TGTGCCAGCAGCTTTACAGGGGCCTCCAATCAGCCCCAGCATTTT. Translated, it gives CASSFTGASNQPQHF.

The sample holds one count of this clone. This rearrangement joins TRBV29-1 to TRBJ1-4; the match to TRBD1 covers 7 bases. V lost 6 bases and J lost 8; bases outside the gene matches: 6. Germline-derived CDR1 and CDR2 are SQVTM and ANQGSEA. The CDR3 spans 12 residues. CDR3 nucleotides: TGCAGCGTCCGACAGGGAAGAGAAAAACTGTTTTTT. This sequence encodes CSVRQGREKLFF.

For the CDR3, the DNA is TGCAGCGGTAAACAGGGGCTGAACACTGAAGCTTTCTTT. Translation: CSGKQGLNTEAFF. The V gene is TRBV29-1, the J gene TRBJ1-1; the match to TRBD1 covers 7 bases. With 7 bases clipped from V and 0 bases from J, the junction kept 5 bases outside the gene matches. CDR1 and CDR2 from the germline V gene are SQVTM and ANQGSEA. CDR3 length: 13 residues.

This clone has only one observation. The chain employs TRBV7-2 and TRBJ1-1; a weak D match, TRBD1 (6 bases). Germline CDR1 reads SGHTA; CDR2 reads FQGNSA. Trimming pared 5 bases from V and 4 bases from J, leaving 17 bases between. The length of the CDR3 is 15 residues. The CDR3 nucleotides are TGTGCCAGCAGCCGTCCCGGGCAGGGGCGCACTGAAGCTTTCTTT. This translates into CASSRPGQGRTEAFF. Filled out from reference TRBV7-2 and TRBJ1-1, the complete variable domain reads GAGVSQSPSNKVTEKGKDVELRCDPISGHTALYWYRQSLGQGLEFLIYFQGNSAPDKSGLPSDRFSAERTGGSVSTLTIQRTQQEDSAVYLCASSRPGQGRTEAFFGQGTRLTVV.

V usage is TRBV18 and J usage is TRBJ1-2, with 10 bases aligning to TRBD1. This CDR3 spans 15 amino acids. Germline V gives CDR1 KGHSH, CDR2 LQKENI. The ends lost 0 bases at V and 4 bases at J; junction bases unmatched: 2. DNA for the CDR3: TGTGCCAGCTCACCACCGAGGACAGGGGGCTATGGCTACACCTTC. It yields the protein CASSPPRTGGYGYTF.

The rearrangement links TRBV9 to TRBJ2-2, with TRBD1 identical over 8 bases. Per germline, CDR1 SGDLS and CDR2 YYNGEE. V dropped 4 bases and J dropped 5; count of bases not matched to a gene: 7. The CDR3 has 15 amino acids. The CDR3 reads CASSPIQGATGELFF. In nucleotides, the CDR3 is TGTGCCAGCAGCCCAATTCAGGGGGCAACCGGGGAGCTGTTTTTT.

The chain employs TRBV19 and TRBJ2-5; 8 nucleotides align to TRBD1. CDR1 and CDR2 from the germline V gene are LNHDA and SQIVND (reference sequence). J gave up 4 bases and V 1 base, and 5 bases lay outside the gene matches. The CDR3 length is 15 residues. CDR3 amino acids: CASSIGGQGAETQYF. The CDR3 nucleotides are TGTGCCAGTAGTATAGGAGGGCAGGGGGCAGAGACCCAGTACTTC.

This sequence joins TRBV27 and TRBJ2-2; D is perhaps TRBD1 (6 bases). Germline-derived CDR1 and CDR2 are MNHEY and SMNVEV (reference sequence). The CDR3 covers 14 residues. The ends were cut back, 6 bases at V and 6 bases at J, with 14 bases in the middle. The DNA for the CDR3 is TGTGCCAGCAGCTGGTCGGACAGACCCGGGGAGCTGTTTTTT. Residues: CASSWSDRPGELFF.

This clone was seen once. This chain uses TRBV30 with TRBJ1-2; TRBD1 aligns across 10 bases. Germline CDR1 reads GTSNPN; CDR2 reads SVGIG (reference sequence). CDR3 length: 14 residues. J gave up 4 bases and V 2 bases, and 4 bases lay outside the gene matches. CDR3 sequence: CAWSKDRGGYGYTF. The CDR3 coding sequence is TGTGCCTGGAGTAAGGACAGGGGGGGCTATGGCTACACCTTC. The entire variable domain, with the rest obtained from reference TRBV30 and TRBJ1-2, is as follows: SQTIHQWPATLVQPVGSPLSLECTVEGTSNPNLYWYRQAAGRGLQLLFYSVGIGQISSEVPQNLSASRPQDRQFILSSKKLLLSDSGFYLCAWSKDRGGYGYTFGSGTRLTVV.

V usage is TRBV9 and J usage is TRBJ2-5; 8 nucleotides agree with TRBD2. V shed 0 bases, J shed 4 bases, and the junction held 2 bases outside the gene matches. The germline CDR1 and CDR2 sequences are SGDLS and YYNGEE. The CDR3 is 14 amino acids. CDR3 sequence: CASSVDAGGETQYF. The CDR3 region has the DNA TGTGCCAGCAGCGTAGACGCGGGGGGAGAGACCCAGTACTTC. The full variable domain, rest sourced from reference TRBV9 and TRBJ2-5, is DSGVTQTPKHLITATGQRVTLRCSPRSGDLSVYWYQQSLDQGLQFLIQYYNGEERAKGNILERFSAQQFPDLHSELNLSSLELGDSALYFCASSVDAGGETQYFGPGTRLLVL.

The chain combines TRBV4-3 with TRBJ2-3; D is undetermined. V was shortened by 1 base and J by 7 bases, with 12 bases between the two germline ends. CDR3 length: 14 amino acids. CDR1 and CDR2 (germline): LGHNA, YSLEER. CDR3 protein: CASSQGAPPNTQYF. CDR3 sequence (DNA): TGCGCCAGCAGCCAAGGGGCCCCTCCGAATACGCAGTATTTT.

V is TRBV28 and J is TRBJ2-1; 8 bases match TRBD1. Germline V gene lookup returns CDR1 MDHEN and CDR2 SYDVKM. With 4 bases clipped from V and 3 bases from J, the junction kept 5 bases outside the gene matches. The CDR3 length is 15 residues. Written as DNA, the CDR3 is TGTGCCAGCAGTTCCCCGGGACAGGACTACAATGAGCAGTTCTTC. Translating it yields CASSSPGQDYNEQFF.

This clone was recorded once. The rearrangement links TRBV7-6 to TRBJ2-7; 7 bases line up with TRBD2. The CDR3 runs to 12 residues. Germline trimming cut 5 bases from V and 5 bases from J; bases unmatched to any gene: 3. In germline, CDR1 is SGHVS, CDR2 FNYEAQ. The CDR3 is CASSARGNEQYF. The CDR3 bases are TGTGCCAGCAGCGCGCGGGGGAACGAGCAGTACTTC.